This T cell receptor (beta chain) was observed in a study of T cell responses to AZD1222 COVID-19 vaccine. Profiling relied on immunoSEQ multiplex PCR, and the TCRdb table lists in-frame clones only, not all of them. The data contain 25,000 to 30,000 clones, around 92% of them singletons. The receptor comes from an adult who received the AZD1222 COVID-19 vaccine. Sequencing used peripheral blood, obtained 28 days after the second AZD1222 dose.

The CDR3 loop reads CASSKAGTVNTEAFF. The CDR3 region has the DNA TGTGCCAGCAGTAAGGCCGGGACGGTGAACACTGAAGCTTTCTTT. The chain uses TRBV27 and TRBJ1-1; perhaps TRBD1 as D (5 bases). The CDR3 consists of 15 residues. CDR1 and CDR2 from the germline V gene are MNHEY and SMNVEV (reference sequence). V was pared by 5 bases and J by 0 bases, with 13 bases between.